Below are 32 T cell receptor beta chains sequenced from a single sample in a study of beta chain features in type 1 diabetes. Points from the study as a whole: Researchers report that Type 1 diabetes patients had moderately but significantly shorter TCRB CDR3s across all four CD4+ subsets.

These receptors lack a known antigen. Expressed TCRB transcripts were sequenced, since all the RNA that had been isolated was reverse transcribed. The data were produced by immunoSEQ multiplex PCR, yet TCRdb's version contains in-frame clones alone and is incomplete. The sample contains some 250,000 clones, about 15% of which appear only once. Material for sequencing was naive CD4+ T cells from blood. These receptors were obtained from a man younger than 45 with type 1 diabetes.

This clone came up a few times. The genes are TRBV2 and TRBJ1-1; D is uncertain. Trimming removed 6 bases at V and 7 bases at J, with 9 bases between. Germline CDR1 is SNHLY and CDR2 is FYNNEI. The CDR3 extends over 11 amino acids. The CDR3 DNA reads TGTGCCAGCAGGGAGCGGGGTGAAGCTTTCTTT. Translating it yields CASRERGEAFF.

The rearrangement links TRBV5-1 to TRBJ2-3, with 8 positions matching TRBD2. V lost 1 base to trimming and J lost 4 bases; unmatched junction nucleotides: 11. The CDR3 spans 17 residues. CDR1 SGHRS and CDR2 YFSETQ come from the germline V gene. The CDR3 sequence is CASSLSPAGEVSDTQYF. CDR3 sequence (DNA): TGCGCCAGCAGCTTGAGTCCAGCGGGAGAGGTCTCAGATACGCAGTATTTT. Drawing the rest from reference TRBV5-1 and TRBJ2-3, the complete variable domain is KAGVTQTPRYLIKTRGQQVTLSCSPISGHRSVSWYQQTPGQGLQFLFEYFSETQRNKGNFPGRFSGRQFSNSRSEMNVSTLELGDSALYLCASSLSPAGEVSDTQYFGPGTRLTVL.

This CDR3 is CASSSPRDRLEAFF. The CDR3 DNA sequence: TGTGCCAGCAGTTCCCCCCGGGACAGACTTGAAGCTTTCTTT. The chain joins TRBV6-6 to TRBJ1-1, with 7 bases aligning to TRBD1. Per the germline V gene, CDR1 is MNHNY and CDR2 is SVGAGI (reference sequence). Trimming took 4 bases from V and 7 from J; bases not matched to a gene: 9. CDR3 length: 14 amino acids.

The genes are TRBV28 and TRBJ1-5; possibly TRBD1 for D (6 bases). V lost 5 bases, J lost 7 bases, and 15 bases lay in between. The CDR3 contains 14 residues. Germline V gene data show CDR1 as MDHEN and CDR2 as SYDVKM. As DNA, the CDR3 is TGTGCCAGCAGTCTCCCTCCAGGGGAACAGCCCCAGCATTTT. It specifies CASSLPPGEQPQHF.

V and J are TRBV5-8 and TRBJ1-6; D perhaps matches TRBD1 (6 bases). Germline V CDR1 and CDR2: SGHTS, YDEGEE. The CDR3 is 15 residues long. V shed 4 bases and J shed 4 bases, with 12 bases lying between them. The chain's CDR3 is CASSDGQTYNSPLHF. CDR3 nucleotides: TGTGCCAGCAGCGACGGACAGACTTATAATTCACCCCTCCACTTT.

This clone showed up just a few times. V and J are TRBV6-6 and TRBJ2-5; possible D gene TRBD1, 6 bases. Germline V gene data show CDR1 as MNHNY and CDR2 as SVGAGI (reference sequence). This CDR3 is 13 amino acids long. V lost 2 bases and J 5 bases, leaving 9 bases between the germline ends. Here the CDR3 reads CASSYGGRETQYF. The CDR3 region has the DNA TGTGCCAGCAGTTACGGGGGCCGGGAGACCCAGTACTTC.

This clone was counted only a few times. CDR3 loop: CASRGAGPTEAFF. The CDR3 coding sequence is TGTGCTTCCCGGGGGGCAGGCCCCACTGAAGCTTTCTTT. The V call is TRBV6-5, the J call TRBJ1-1; D may be TRBD1 (6 bases). Germline V gives CDR1 MNHEY, CDR2 SVGAGI. The CDR3 has 13 residues.

CDR3 protein: CASSLGQGEQYF. Here the CDR3 DNA reads TGCGCCAGCAGCTTGGGACAGGGCGAGCAGTACTTC. J is TRBJ2-7 and V is TRBV5-1, with 7 bases identical to TRBD1. With 0 bases clipped from V and 6 bases from J, the junction kept 0 bases outside the gene matches. Germline V gives CDR1 SGHRS, CDR2 YFSETQ. The CDR3 runs to 12 residues.

This clone has a handful of counts. The chain uses TRBV2 and TRBJ1-2; D is ambiguous. Trimming removed 2 bases from V and 4 bases from J, with 14 bases in between. The CDR3 contains 15 residues. From germline, CDR1 is SNHLY and CDR2 FYNNEI. In DNA form, the CDR3 reads TGTGCCAGCAGTGAAAGCGGGCTAAGCGGCTATGGCTACACCTTC. Its protein product is CASSESGLSGYGYTF. The full variable domain, with the rest looked up from reference TRBV2 and TRBJ1-2, is EPEVTQTPSHQVTQMGQEVILRCVPISNHLYFYWYRQILGQKVEFLVSFYNNEISEKSEIFDDQFSVERPDGSNFTLKIRSTKLEDSAMYFCASSESGLSGYGYTFGSGTRLTVV.

The V and J genes are TRBV19 and TRBJ2-7; D may be TRBD1 (6 bases). The V and J ends lost 2 bases and 6 bases respectively, with 8 bases between them. Per germline, CDR1 LNHDA and CDR2 SQIVND (reference sequence). The CDR3 is 12 amino acids. CDR3 nucleotides: TGTGCCAGTAGTATAACAGGGATCGAGCAGTACTTC. Translated: CASSITGIEQYF.

The table lists this clone with a few counts. The chain uses TRBV6-5 and TRBJ2-7; 8 nucleotides agree with TRBD2. CDR1 is MNHEY, CDR2 SVGAGI, per germline. The CDR3 extends over 13 amino acids. The trim removed 8 bases at V and 7 bases at J, leaving 10 bases unmatched. CDR3 sequence (DNA): TGTGCCAGCCAGAGAGCGGGGGAGAGGGAGCAGTACTTC. This gives the protein CASQRAGEREQYF.

J is TRBJ2-6 and V is TRBV5-4, with D uncertain. The CDR3 is 20 amino acids. V lost 0 bases and J lost 3, with 22 bases in between. Germline V gene sequence: CDR1 SGHNT, CDR2 YYREEE (reference sequence). The CDR3 region has the DNA TGTGCCAGCAGCTTGGTTTCCGCTAGTGCGGCTCGGAATGGGGCCAACGTCCTGACTTTC. Its protein is CASSLVSASAARNGANVLTF.

This clone was seen more than once but under ten times. The chain employs TRBV6-5 and TRBJ2-3; 7 bases agree with TRBD1. Germline V gene lookup returns CDR1 MNHEY and CDR2 SVGAGI. This CDR3 contains 15 residues. The V gene end was trimmed by 0 bases and the J gene end by 4 bases; junction bases not matched to a gene: 4. The CDR3 nucleotides read TGTGCCAGCAGTTACTCGTCGACAGGGCCAGATACGCAGTATTTT. Protein: CASSYSSTGPDTQYF.

This clone was detected a few times. The chain employs TRBV18 and TRBJ1-6; D remains ambiguous. The germline gives CDR1 KGHSH, CDR2 LQKENI. The V end was cut by 3 bases, the J end by 3 bases, with 12 bases between. The CDR3 is made up of 16 amino acids. Here the CDR3 reads CASSPYGPDYNSPLHF. The CDR3 DNA sequence: TGTGCCAGCTCACCGTACGGTCCTGACTATAATTCACCCCTCCACTTT.

This clone was observed a handful of times. The chain links TRBV15 to TRBJ1-1, with D uncertain. V was pared by 0 bases and J by 0 bases, with 8 bases between. This CDR3 region has 15 residues. Germline lookup yields CDR1 LNHNV and CDR2 YYDKDF (reference sequence). This CDR3 reads CATSRDISVNTEAFF. The CDR3 region has the DNA TGTGCCACCAGCAGAGATATTTCCGTGAACACTGAAGCTTTCTTT.

The chain recombines TRBV6-5 with TRBJ2-7; TRBD2 might be the D (6 bases). The V gene's germline CDR1 is MNHEY and CDR2 SVGAGI. The CDR3 is 14 residues long. Deletions cut 5 bases from V and 2 bases from J, with 13 bases between. CDR3 nucleotide sequence: TGTGCCAGCAGTGAAGAGGCGGGGCCCTACGAGCAGTACTTC. Translation: CASSEEAGPYEQYF.

Here the CDR3 reads CSAHLESEQYF. The CDR3 bases are TGCAGTGCGCACCTAGAATCCGAGCAGTACTTC. The rearrangement links TRBV20-1 to TRBJ2-7; no clear D gene. Trimming removed 6 bases at V and 6 bases at J, with 12 bases between. The CDR3 runs to 11 residues. Germline lookup yields CDR1 DFQATT and CDR2 SNEGSKA (reference sequence).

The chain uses TRBV5-1 and TRBJ2-7; TRBD2 matches 8 bases. Per the germline V gene, CDR1 is SGHRS and CDR2 is YFSETQ. Losses at the gene ends were 0 bases for V and 3 bases for J; bases not matched to a gene: 2. This CDR3 region has 14 residues. In DNA form, the CDR3 reads TGCGCCAGCAGCTTGGTAGCGGGAAACTACGAGCAGTACTTC. It codes for CASSLVAGNYEQYF.

V usage is TRBV4-1 and J usage is TRBJ2-5; 15 bases map to TRBD2. V dropped 4 bases and J dropped 4; count of bases not matched to a gene: 7. Per germline, CDR1 MGHRA and CDR2 YSYEKL. This CDR3 has 17 residues. The chain's CDR3 is CASSPRTSGGAGETQYF. CDR3 DNA sequence: TGCGCCAGCAGCCCTCGGACTAGCGGGGGGGCAGGAGAGACCCAGTACTTC.

A few counts support this clone. The V and J genes are TRBV9 and TRBJ2-7; no definite D call. Trimming stripped 0 bases from V and 3 bases from J, with 13 bases between. CDR1 is SGDLS, CDR2 YYNGEE, per germline. The CDR3 is 15 residues long. The CDR3 region has the DNA TGTGCCAGCAGCGTAGCTTCTGGCAGGTACTACGAGCAGTACTTC. Translating gives CASSVASGRYYEQYF.

The CDR3 nucleotides read TGCGCCAGCAGCTTGGATGGTCAGGGGGGAGATACGCAGTATTTT. As protein: CASSLDGQGGDTQYF. J is TRBJ2-3 and V is TRBV5-1; D might be TRBD1 (7 bases). This CDR3 is 15 amino acids long. V lost 0 bases and J 5 bases, leaving 13 bases between the germline ends. CDR1 is SGHRS and CDR2 is YFSETQ in the germline V gene.

V usage is TRBV25-1 and J usage is TRBJ2-5; D is possibly TRBD2 (6 bases). Germline V gives CDR1 MGHDK, CDR2 SYGVNS. V dropped 4 bases and J dropped 2 bases, with 8 bases sitting between them. The CDR3 is made up of 13 amino acids. CDR3 sequence reads: CASSAREQETQYF. Written as DNA, the CDR3 is TGTGCCAGCAGTGCCCGGGAGCAAGAGACCCAGTACTTC.

The chain carries TRBV5-1 and TRBJ2-3, with D unclear. V gave up 0 bases and J gave up 0 bases, with 8 bases separating them. Germline V gene sequence: CDR1 SGHRS, CDR2 YFSETQ. The CDR3 contains 15 residues. The CDR3 is CASSLGRPSTDTQYF. The CDR3 coding sequence is TGCGCCAGCAGCTTGGGCAGGCCTAGCACAGATACGCAGTATTTT. Complete variable domain (other parts from reference TRBV5-1 and TRBJ2-3): KAGVTQTPRYLIKTRGQQVTLSCSPISGHRSVSWYQQTPGQGLQFLFEYFSETQRNKGNFPGRFSGRQFSNSRSEMNVSTLELGDSALYLCASSLGRPSTDTQYFGPGTRLTVL.

This chain connects TRBV5-1 to TRBJ2-6; TRBD1 is a possible D gene (6 bases). V was clipped by 0 bases and J by 2 bases, with 12 bases between them. The CDR3 is 17 amino acids. The germline V gene has CDR1 SGHRS and CDR2 YFSETQ. The CDR3 region has the DNA TGCGCCAGCAGCTTGGGGGCAGGGGCCCCTGGGGCCAACGTCCTGACTTTC. Translation: CASSLGAGAPGANVLTF.

This chain links TRBV5-6 with TRBJ2-2; 10 nucleotides match TRBD1. From germline, CDR1 is SGHDT and CDR2 YYEEEE. The CDR3 covers 18 residues. V lost 1 base and J lost 0; bases outside the gene matches: 6. This CDR3 is CASSLRQGAFANTGELFF. The DNA for the CDR3 is TGTGCCAGCAGCTTGAGACAGGGGGCCTTCGCGAACACCGGGGAGCTGTTTTTT. The whole variable domain, filled in from reference TRBV5-6 and TRBJ2-2, reads DAGVTQSPTHLIKTRGQQVTLRCSPKSGHDTVSWYQQALGQGPQFIFQYYEEEERQRGNFPDRFSGHQFPNYSSELNVNALLLGDSALYLCASSLRQGAFANTGELFFGEGSRLTVL.

A single count supports this clone. Distinct nucleotide sequences in the sample also encode this CDR3. The CDR3 DNA is TGTGCCAGCAGTGAGCAGGGGTCCTACGAGCAGTACTTC. It translates to CASSEQGSYEQYF. J is TRBJ2-7 and V is TRBV6-1, with TRBD1 as a possible D gene (6 bases). With 3 bases removed from V and 1 base from J, the gap between germline ends came to 7 bases. The CDR3 contains 13 residues. Germline loops: CDR1 MNHNS, CDR2 SASEGT.

The V and J genes are TRBV18 and TRBJ1-1; 9 bases fit TRBD1. CDR1 and CDR2 from the germline V gene are KGHSH and LQKENI. J gave up 5 bases and V 3 bases, and 1 base lay outside the gene matches. The CDR3 length is 13 residues. The CDR3 here is CASSPGTGTEAFF. In DNA form, the CDR3 reads TGTGCCAGCTCACCGGGGACAGGGACTGAAGCTTTCTTT.

V usage is TRBV4-1 and J usage is TRBJ1-1; 8 nucleotides match TRBD1. The germline V gene encodes CDR1 MGHRA and CDR2 YSYEKL. J gave up 5 bases and V 4 bases, and 12 bases lay outside the gene matches. This CDR3 is built from 16 residues. The CDR3 spells CASSLGTGLSRTEAFF. The CDR3 nucleotides read TGCGCCAGCAGCCTTGGGACAGGACTATCTCGGACTGAAGCTTTCTTT.

This clone was counted between two and nine times. This CDR3 is CASRFRQGNYGYTF. The CDR3 DNA reads as TGTGCCAGCAGGTTTAGACAGGGGAACTATGGCTACACCTTC. The V and J genes are TRBV2 and TRBJ1-2, with 8 bases aligning to TRBD1. Germline loops: CDR1 SNHLY, CDR2 FYNNEI. Trimming at V came to 6 bases and at J to 2 bases, leaving 5 bases not matched to a gene. The CDR3 consists of 14 residues.

The V and J genes are TRBV29-1 and TRBJ1-4; TRBD1 aligns across 9 bases. J was trimmed by 4 bases and V by 7 bases; bases with no gene match: 4. CDR1 is SQVTM, CDR2 ANQGSEA, per germline. This CDR3 has 13 residues. The CDR3 region is CSAADRGNEKLFF. The DNA for the CDR3 is TGCAGCGCTGCGGACAGGGGTAATGAAAAACTGTTTTTT.

V gene TRBV6-5 combines with J gene TRBJ2-7, with 13 nucleotides matching TRBD2. Germline CDR1 and CDR2: MNHEY and SVGAGI. The CDR3 covers 13 residues. CDR3 residues: CAAGTSGVYEQYF. The CDR3 DNA reads TGTGCGGCGGGGACTAGCGGGGTCTACGAGCAGTACTTC.

This clone was counted between two and nine times. The chain employs TRBV27 and TRBJ1-2, with 7 bases identical to TRBD1. V shed 4 bases, J shed 2 bases, and the junction held 7 bases outside the gene matches. CDR3 length equals 15 residues. CDR1 and CDR2 (germline): MNHEY, SMNVEV (reference sequence). The chain's CDR3 is CASSSGGGGNYGYTF. CDR3 DNA: TGTGCCAGCAGTTCGGGAGGGGGCGGAAACTATGGCTACACCTTC.